Listed below are T cell receptor beta chains from one sample, sequenced in a study of chemoradiotherapy in HPV16-positive cancers. Measured with immunoSEQ multiplex PCR; TCRdb has only the in-frame clones, and not every one. The table includes fewer than 1,900 clones, roughly four fifths detected once. The source was tumor tissue, collected from a patient who underwent chemoradiotherapy. The receptors stem from a human donor with HPV-associated anogenital cancer. Each CDR3 is given with its conserved first and last residue. Each record gives: D gene, V gene, J gene, clone size, CDR3 protein, CDR3 DNA. A D gene is named only where the DNA matches it firmly. Expanded clones get a size class; other rows say once, few or many, or leave the size out.

D gene: .
V gene: TRBV28
J gene: TRBJ1-5
clone size: .
CDR3 protein: CASSLGGLGDQPQHF
CDR3 DNA: TGTGCCAGCAGTTTAGGTGGCTTAGGGGATCAGCCCCAGCATTTT

D gene: .
V gene: TRBV7-6
J gene: TRBJ2-1
clone size: few
CDR3 protein: CASSLNVGAFEQFF
CDR3 DNA: TGTGCCAGCAGCTTAAATGTGGGAGCGTTTGAGCAGTTCTTC

D gene: TRBD2
V gene: TRBV11-3
J gene: TRBJ2-7
clone size: .
CDR3 protein: CASSLTSGSTPGHEQYF
CDR3 DNA: TGTGCCAGCAGCTTAACTAGCGGGAGTACCCCCGGGCACGAGCAGTACTTC

D gene: .
V gene: TRBV5-6
J gene: TRBJ1-2
clone size: .
CDR3 protein: CASSLGGQLNYGYTF
CDR3 DNA: TGTGCCAGCAGCTTGGGTGGACAGCTTAACTATGGCTACACCTTC

D gene: .
V gene: TRBV7-2
J gene: TRBJ2-7
clone size: .
CDR3 protein: CASSLSPIDEQYF
CDR3 DNA: TGTGCCAGCAGCTTAAGCCCAATCGACGAGCAGTACTTC

D gene: TRBD2
V gene: TRBV19
J gene: TRBJ2-3
clone size: .
CDR3 protein: CASSPRLAGGPGTDTQYF
CDR3 DNA: TGTGCCAGTAGTCCAAGACTAGCGGGAGGGCCTGGCACAGATACGCAGTATTTT

D gene: TRBD2
V gene: TRBV5-4
J gene: TRBJ2-7
clone size: .
CDR3 protein: CASSPGAGGLLEQYF
CDR3 DNA: TGTGCCAGCAGCCCGGGGGCGGGAGGGCTTCTCGAGCAGTACTTC

D gene: .
V gene: TRBV6-5
J gene: TRBJ1-5
clone size: .
CDR3 protein: CASSYRADSNQPQHF
CDR3 DNA: TGTGCCAGCAGTTACCGGGCCGATAGCAATCAGCCCCAGCATTTT

D gene: TRBD2
V gene: TRBV5-1
J gene: TRBJ2-1
clone size: .
CDR3 protein: CASNGGSWRNEQFF
CDR3 DNA: TGCGCCAGCAACGGGGGGTCATGGAGGAATGAGCAGTTCTTC

D gene: TRBD1
V gene: TRBV7-2
J gene: TRBJ1-2
clone size: .
CDR3 protein: CASSSANRGAFFYGYTF
CDR3 DNA: TGTGCCAGCAGCTCAGCTAACAGGGGCGCCTTCTTCTATGGCTACACCTTC

D gene: TRBD1
V gene: TRBV6-5
J gene: TRBJ2-5
clone size: .
CDR3 protein: CASSADRGRETQYF
CDR3 DNA: TGTGCCAGCAGTGCGGACAGGGGCCGAGAGACCCAGTACTTC

D gene: .
V gene: TRBV29-1
J gene: TRBJ1-1
clone size: .
CDR3 protein: CRVPCGQGRRGTEAFF
CDR3 DNA: TGCAGGGTCCCTTGCGGGCAGGGGCGCCGGGGGACTGAAGCTTTCTTT

D gene: TRBD2
V gene: TRBV19
J gene: TRBJ2-1
clone size: few
CDR3 protein: CASSNPWAGGSYNEQFF
CDR3 DNA: TGTGCCAGTAGTAACCCCTGGGCGGGAGGCAGTTACAATGAGCAGTTCTTC

D gene: .
V gene: TRBV6-1
J gene: TRBJ2-7
clone size: .
CDR3 protein: CASTPTGATYEQYF
CDR3 DNA: TGTGCCAGCACCCCGACGGGGGCAACCTACGAGCAGTACTTC

D gene: .
V gene: TRBV11-2
J gene: TRBJ2-7
clone size: few
CDR3 protein: CASSLEAYEQYF
CDR3 DNA: TGTGCCAGCAGCTTAGAGGCATACGAGCAGTACTTC

D gene: TRBD2
V gene: TRBV13
J gene: TRBJ2-5
clone size: .
CDR3 protein: CASSSRAGGRPETQYF
CDR3 DNA: TGTGCCAGCAGCTCCCGAGCGGGAGGGCGCCCAGAGACCCAGTACTTC

D gene: TRBD1
V gene: TRBV29-1
J gene: TRBJ1-3
clone size: .
CDR3 protein: CSVAGTAGNTIYF
CDR3 DNA: TGCAGCGTTGCAGGGACAGCTGGAAACACCATATATTTT

D gene: .
V gene: TRBV5-1
J gene: TRBJ1-4
clone size: .
CDR3 protein: CASSVRDATEKLFF
CDR3 DNA: TGCGCCAGCAGCGTTAGGGACGCCACGGAAAAACTGTTTTTT

D gene: .
V gene: TRBV6-5
J gene: TRBJ1-2
clone size: .
CDR3 protein: CASSYQGNYGYTF
CDR3 DNA: TGTGCCAGCAGTTACCAAGGGAACTATGGCTACACCTTC

D gene: .
V gene: TRBV29-1
J gene: TRBJ1-2
clone size: .
CDR3 protein: CSVDLDSIYYTF
CDR3 DNA: TGCAGCGTTGACCTGGACAGCATTTATTACACCTTC

D gene: .
V gene: TRBV5-1
J gene: TRBJ2-1
clone size: .
CDR3 protein: CASSYGEGANEQFF
CDR3 DNA: TGCGCCAGCAGCTATGGGGAGGGGGCGAATGAGCAGTTCTTC

D gene: .
V gene: TRBV6-6
J gene: TRBJ2-7
clone size: .
CDR3 protein: CASSNRDKSYEQYF
CDR3 DNA: TGTGCCAGCAGTAACCGGGACAAAAGTTACGAGCAGTACTTC

D gene: .
V gene: TRBV11-1
J gene: TRBJ2-1
clone size: .
CDR3 protein: CASSYQWHNEQFF
CDR3 DNA: TGTGCCAGCAGCTACCAGTGGCACAATGAGCAGTTCTTC

D gene: .
V gene: TRBV10-1
J gene: TRBJ1-2
clone size: .
CDR3 protein: CASSWTTKTRKTYGYTF
CDR3 DNA: TGCGCCAGCAGTTGGACTACAAAGACGCGAAAGACCTATGGCTACACCTTC

D gene: .
V gene: TRBV28
J gene: TRBJ2-5
clone size: .
CDR3 protein: CASLDMWAQETQYF
CDR3 DNA: TGTGCCAGCCTGGACATGTGGGCCCAAGAGACCCAGTACTTC

D gene: .
V gene: TRBV4-3
J gene: TRBJ2-1
clone size: .
CDR3 protein: CASSQWQGWNEQFF
CDR3 DNA: TGCGCCAGCAGCCAATGGCAGGGGTGGAATGAGCAGTTCTTC